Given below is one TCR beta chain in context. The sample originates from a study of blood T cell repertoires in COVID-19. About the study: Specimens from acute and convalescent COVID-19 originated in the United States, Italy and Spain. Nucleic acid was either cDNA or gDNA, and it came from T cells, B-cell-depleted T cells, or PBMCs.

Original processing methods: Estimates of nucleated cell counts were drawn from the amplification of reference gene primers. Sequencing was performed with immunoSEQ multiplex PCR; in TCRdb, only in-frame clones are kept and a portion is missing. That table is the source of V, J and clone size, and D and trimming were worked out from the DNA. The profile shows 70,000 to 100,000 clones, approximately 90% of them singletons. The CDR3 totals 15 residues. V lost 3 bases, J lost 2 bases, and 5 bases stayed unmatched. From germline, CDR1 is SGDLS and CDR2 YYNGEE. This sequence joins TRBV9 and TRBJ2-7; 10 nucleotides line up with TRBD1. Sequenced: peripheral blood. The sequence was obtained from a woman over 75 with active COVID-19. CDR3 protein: CASSARDRGTYEQYF. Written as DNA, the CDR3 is TGTGCCAGCAGCGCCCGGGACAGGGGTACCTACGAGCAGTACTTC.